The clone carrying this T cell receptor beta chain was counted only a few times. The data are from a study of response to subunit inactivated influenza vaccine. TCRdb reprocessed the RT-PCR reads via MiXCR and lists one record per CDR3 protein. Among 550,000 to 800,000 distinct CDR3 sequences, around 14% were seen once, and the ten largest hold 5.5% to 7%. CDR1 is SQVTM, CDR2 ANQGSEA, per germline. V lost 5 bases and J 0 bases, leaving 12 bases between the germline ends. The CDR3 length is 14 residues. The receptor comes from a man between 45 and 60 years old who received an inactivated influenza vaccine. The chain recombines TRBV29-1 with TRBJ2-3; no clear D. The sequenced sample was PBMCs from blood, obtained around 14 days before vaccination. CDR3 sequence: CSVCYGASTDTQYF. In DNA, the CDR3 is TGCAGCGTTTGTTACGGAGCAAGCACAGATACGCAGTATTTT.